These 18 T cell receptor beta chains originate from one sample sequenced in a study of T cells after yellow fever vaccination. One entry per CDR3 protein results from TCRdb running MiXCR on the 5' RACE reads. The sample shows some 160,000 distinct CDR3 sequences, 9.3% of them seen only once. The input for sequencing was CD8+ T cells sorted from PBMCs, taken 45 days after the yellow fever booster vaccination. The receptors stem from a young man who received the YFV17D yellow fever vaccine.

The V and J genes are TRBV27 and TRBJ2-2; a weak D match, TRBD2 (6 bases). The CDR3 spans 13 residues. CDR1 is MNHEY, CDR2 SMNVEV, per germline (reference sequence). V lost 5 bases, J lost 6 bases, and 10 bases lay in between. The chain's CDR3 is CASSRGEAGELFF. The CDR3 bases are TGTGCCAGCAGTCGAGGGGAGGCCGGGGAGCTGTTTTTT.

This clonotype was counted only a few times. Mismatch with germline at one junction end may stem from a read error. The rearrangement joins TRBV12-3 or TRBV12-4 to TRBJ2-7; 8 bases map to TRBD1. The CDR3 is 15 residues long. The CDR3 sequence: CASSLGSRQGRVTDF. CDR3 coding DNA: TGTGCCAGCAGTTTAGGGTCCCGACAGGGGCGGGTTACGGACTTC.

The chain recombines TRBV21-1 with TRBJ1-2. TRBV21-1 is a recognized pseudogene. There are 15 residues in the CDR3. The DNA of the CDR3 is TGTGCCAGCAGCAAATGTGGGTCGGATAACTATGGCTACACCTTC. It yields the protein CASSKCGSDNYGYTF.

This clonotype came up a few times. The chain is built from TRBV5-1 and TRBJ2-7; D is uncertain. Trimming shortened V by 0 bases and J by 7 bases, and 8 bases separated the two germline ends. CDR1 and CDR2 (germline): SGHRS, YFSETQ. The CDR3 spans 12 residues. The CDR3 sequence: CASSLVGREQYF. The DNA for the CDR3 is TGCGCCAGCAGCTTGGTAGGCAGAGAGCAGTACTTC.

This clonotype was seen ten or more times. The chain uses TRBV5-1 and TRBJ2-7; maybe TRBD1 (6 bases). V dropped 4 bases and J dropped 3 bases, with 17 bases sitting between them. CDR3 length: 15 amino acids. Germline V gene sequence: CDR1 SGHRS, CDR2 YFSETQ. CDR3 sequence reads: CASSPRTDPYYEQYF. Written as DNA, the CDR3 is TGCGCCAGCAGCCCCCGGACAGATCCCTACTACGAGCAGTACTTC.

The V and J genes are TRBV28 and TRBJ2-1; TRBD1 aligns across 8 bases. The V gene's germline CDR1 is MDHEN and CDR2 SYDVKM. This CDR3 region has 13 residues. The J segment lost 9 bases and the V segment lost 6 bases, leaving 7 bases of the junction unmatched. This CDR3 reads CASSPGQVGEQFF. CDR3 coding DNA: TGTGCCAGCAGCCCGGGACAGGTGGGTGAGCAGTTCTTC. The variable domain in full, completed from reference TRBV28 and TRBJ2-1, reads DVKVTQSSRYLVKRTGEKVFLECVQDMDHENMFWYRQDPGLGLRLIYFSYDVKMKEKGDIPEGYSVSREKKERFSLILESASTNQTSMYLCASSPGQVGEQFFGPGTRLTVL.

This sequence joins TRBV9 and TRBJ2-6, with no clear D. The germline V gene has CDR1 SGDLS and CDR2 YYNGEE. V gave up 2 bases and J gave up 2 bases, with 5 bases separating them. The CDR3 runs 14 residues. CDR3 DNA sequence: TGTGCCAGCAGCGTTGGGGCTGGGGCCAACGTCCTGACTTTC. The encoded protein is CASSVGAGANVLTF.

This clonotype has ten or more counts. This chain links TRBV27 with TRBJ2-1, with D unresolved. The CDR3 is 13 amino acids. The germline V gene encodes CDR1 MNHEY and CDR2 SMNVEV (reference sequence). V was trimmed by 3 bases and J by 0 bases, leaving 3 bases between them. Written as DNA, the CDR3 is TGTGCCAGCAGTTTTAGCTCCTACAATGAGCAGTTCTTC. Protein: CASSFSSYNEQFF.

This clonotype was seen a few times. The rearrangement joins TRBV4-2 to TRBJ1-6; perhaps TRBD1 as D (6 bases). The CDR3 loop spans 17 amino acids. Deletions cut 3 bases from V and 5 bases from J, with 17 bases between. Germline V gene data show CDR1 as LGHNA and CDR2 as YNFKEQ. In nucleotides, the CDR3 is TGTGCCAGCAGCCACACAGGGTCCGACGCCAATAATTCACCCCTCCACTTT. It specifies CASSHTGSDANNSPLHF.

This chain uses TRBV7-9 with TRBJ2-3, with 10 nucleotides matching TRBD1. CDR1 SEHNR and CDR2 FQNEAQ come from the germline V gene (reference sequence). This CDR3 region has 18 residues. V lost 7 bases and J lost 2; bases outside the gene matches: 15. In DNA form, the CDR3 reads TGTGCCAGCATCCCCTTGGTCCTGGGACAGGGGAACACAGATACGCAGTATTTT. Translated, it gives CASIPLVLGQGNTDTQYF.

In this sample, this clonotype turned up a few times. J is TRBJ2-5 and V is TRBV7-9, with 7 bases lining up with TRBD1. V lost 6 bases, J lost 5 bases, and 12 bases stayed unmatched. The CDR3 is 15 residues long. CDR1 and CDR2 (germline): SEHNR, FQNEAQ (reference sequence). In nucleotides, the CDR3 is TGTGCCAGCAGTCTCGCCCAGGGGGTGAGGGAGACCCAGTACTTC. The encoded protein is CASSLAQGVRETQYF.

This clonotype was counted between two and nine times. The genes are TRBV4-1 and TRBJ1-2, with D perhaps matching TRBD1 (5 bases). V was trimmed by 5 bases and J by 6 bases, leaving 19 bases between them. Germline assignment: CDR1 MGHRA and CDR2 YSYEKL. There are 15 residues in the CDR3. In nucleotides, the CDR3 is TGCGCCAGCAGCGAAGGCGTGGGGGGTGGGCATGGCTACACCTTC. It yields the protein CASSEGVGGGHGYTF.

J is TRBJ2-5 and V is TRBV10-2; no reliable D call. Per germline, CDR1 WSHSY and CDR2 SAAADI. The CDR3 spans 14 residues. Trimming took off 8 bases at V and 1 base at J, with 14 bases between the two ends. The CDR3 sequence is CASGWAIRQETQYF. CDR3 coding DNA: TGCGCCAGCGGATGGGCAATTCGCCAAGAGACCCAGTACTTC.

The V gene is TRBV7-9, the J gene TRBJ2-1; D unresolved. Looked up from germline, CDR1 is SEHNR and CDR2 is FQNEAQ (reference sequence). CDR3 length equals 14 residues. V shed 6 bases and J shed 6 bases, with 15 bases lying between them. The CDR3 loop reads CASSSEQIPNEQFF. The CDR3 DNA reads as TGTGCCAGCAGTTCAGAACAAATCCCCAATGAGCAGTTCTTC.

The V gene is TRBV7-2, the J gene TRBJ2-7; TRBD1 might be the D (7 bases). Germline loops: CDR1 SGHTA, CDR2 FQGNSA. This CDR3 comprises 13 residues. Deletions cut 5 bases from V and 5 bases from J, with 13 bases between. CDR3 coding DNA: TGTGCCAGCAGCCGGACAGGCGGGGACGAGCAGTACTTC. Amino acid sequence: CASSRTGGDEQYF.

This clonotype was counted at least ten times. The chain employs TRBV3-1 and TRBJ2-2; 7 nucleotides agree with TRBD1. This CDR3 contains 16 residues. Germline CDR1 reads LGHDT; CDR2 reads YNNKEL (reference sequence). J gave up 2 bases and V 0 bases, and 3 bases lay outside the gene matches. The CDR3 nucleotides read TGTGCCAGCAGCCAAGAACGGGACAGCAACACCGGGGAGCTGTTTTTT. The encoded protein is CASSQERDSNTGELFF.

The genes are TRBV29-1 and TRBJ1-1; TRBD1 might be the D (6 bases). The CDR3 totals 11 residues. V was clipped by 7 bases and J by 6 bases, with 12 bases between them. The germline V gene encodes CDR1 SQVTM and CDR2 ANQGSEA. The CDR3 sequence is CSAQGLAEAFF. CDR3 nucleotide sequence: TGCAGCGCACAGGGTCTGGCTGAAGCTTTCTTT.

This clonotype was detected only a few times. The chain joins TRBV12-3 or TRBV12-4 to TRBJ1-3; D unresolved. The CDR3 runs to 15 residues. The V and J ends lost 1 base and 6 bases respectively, with 13 bases between them. CDR3 nucleotides: TGTGCCAGCAGTTTAGTCGGGGTCCCGCTAAACACCATATATTTT. The encoded protein is CASSLVGVPLNTIYF.